The 29 T cell receptor beta chains below all came from one sample that was sequenced in a study of blood T cell repertoires in COVID-19. Sequencing was performed with immunoSEQ multiplex PCR; in TCRdb, only in-frame clones are kept and a portion is missing. Here the sample spans some 200,000 clones, approximately 90% being singletons. Source material: peripheral blood. The receptors shown here come from a man younger than 30 with active or convalescent COVID-19.

The chain joins TRBV18 to TRBJ2-1; D is unresolved. The CDR3 loop spans 13 amino acids. CDR1 and CDR2 (germline): KGHSH, LQKENI. V was trimmed by 1 base and J by 15 bases, leaving 16 bases between them. CDR3 amino acids: CASSPLTLEKPFF. DNA for the CDR3: TGTGCCAGCTCACCACTTACCCTAGAAAAGCCGTTCTTC.

This sequence joins TRBV3-1 (or the pseudogene TRBV3-2) and TRBJ2-5, with D tentatively TRBD2 (6 bases). The CDR3 is 12 amino acids. Germline CDR1 LGHDT, CDR2 YNNKEL (reference sequence). Trimming removed 8 bases from V and 5 bases from J, with 12 bases in between. The DNA for the CDR3 is TGTGCCAGCCAACATGGAGGGGAGACCCAGTACTTC. This sequence encodes CASQHGGETQYF.

This clone was seen only a few times. This chain links TRBV7-2 with TRBJ2-7, with D tentatively TRBD1 (6 bases). Germline values: CDR1 SGHTA, CDR2 FQGNSA. CDR3 size: 15 residues. Trimming took off 5 bases at V and 0 bases at J, with 14 bases between the two ends. The CDR3 reads CASSPHRAYSYEQYF. In DNA form, the CDR3 reads TGTGCCAGCAGCCCTCACAGGGCTTACTCCTACGAGCAGTACTTC.

The chain recombines TRBV13 with TRBJ1-1; D not certain. The germline gives CDR1 PRHDT, CDR2 FYEKMQ (reference sequence). V lost 5 bases and J 5 bases, leaving 15 bases between the germline ends. The CDR3 totals 14 residues. The CDR3, as DNA: TGTGCCAGCAGCCTAGATGCGGAATTGACTGAAGCTTTCTTT. This gives the protein CASSLDAELTEAFF.

The chain joins TRBV11-2 to TRBJ2-5; 10 bases match TRBD2. This CDR3 has 16 residues. V was pared by 1 base and J by 1 base, with 3 bases of the junction left unmatched. CDR1 is SGHAT, CDR2 FQNNGV, per germline. For the CDR3, the DNA is TGTGCCAGCAGCTTAGGACTAGCGGGCCCCCAAGAGACCCAGTACTTC. Translating it yields CASSLGLAGPQETQYF.

The rearrangement uses TRBV5-1 and TRBJ2-2; no reliable D call. Between the trimmed V and J ends, which lost 2 bases and 1 base, there was a span of 9 bases. Germline CDR1 reads SGHRS; CDR2 reads YFSETQ. The length of the CDR3 is 15 residues. This CDR3 is CASSLNIRNTGELFF. The CDR3 DNA follows: TGCGCCAGCAGCTTAAACATCCGGAACACCGGGGAGCTGTTTTTT.

This chain connects TRBV19 to TRBJ2-7; D unclear. V lost 1 base to trimming and J lost 0 bases, with 13 bases between them. The germline CDR1 and CDR2 sequences are LNHDA and SQIVND (reference sequence). This CDR3 is built from 16 residues. DNA of the CDR3: TGTGCCAGTAGTATAGCCCCTAGTCAAAGCTCCTACGAGCAGTACTTC. It translates to CASSIAPSQSSYEQYF.

J is TRBJ1-2 and V is TRBV29-1; maybe TRBD1 (6 bases). V lost 4 bases to trimming and J lost 4 bases, with 13 bases between them. The CDR3 has 13 amino acids. In germline, CDR1 is SQVTM, CDR2 ANQGSEA. Here the CDR3 reads CSVGGGGIYGYTF. CDR3 in DNA: TGCAGCGTTGGCGGGGGCGGAATCTATGGCTACACCTTC.

V is TRBV6-2 or TRBV6-3 and J is TRBJ2-6; unclear D gene. CDR1 is MNHEY, CDR2 SVGEGT, per germline. The CDR3 loop spans 13 amino acids. V gave up 4 bases and J gave up 2 bases, with 3 bases separating them. CDR3 loop: CASSFAGANVLTF. CDR3 nucleotide sequence: TGTGCCAGCAGTTTCGCTGGGGCCAACGTCCTGACTTTC.

The chain has TRBV11-2 and TRBJ1-4; D ambiguous. V lost 3 bases to trimming and J lost 6 bases, with 14 bases between them. Germline V gene data show CDR1 as SGHAT and CDR2 as FQNNGV. This CDR3 has 15 residues. The CDR3 DNA reads TGTGCCAGCAGCTTCGGGTCCGGGAAGGATGAAAAACTGTTTTTT. Protein sequence: CASSFGSGKDEKLFF.

The rearrangement links TRBV18 to TRBJ2-1; no definite D call. The CDR3 loop spans 14 amino acids. The V end lost 8 bases, the J end lost 4 bases, and 15 bases lay between the germline ends. In germline, CDR1 is KGHSH, CDR2 LQKENI. CDR3 sequence reads: CASTRGHFYNEQFF. The CDR3 nucleotides read TGTGCCAGCACCCGCGGCCATTTTTACAATGAGCAGTTCTTC.

This clone was counted between two and nine times. The rearrangement uses TRBV24-1 and TRBJ2-1, with 11 bases matching TRBD2. This CDR3 has 15 residues. Germline V gene lookup returns CDR1 KGHDR and CDR2 SFDVKD. V lost 6 bases and J lost 7; bases outside the gene matches: 7. CDR3 residues: CATSFGTSGGNEQFF. In DNA, the CDR3 is TGTGCCACCAGTTTTGGGACTAGCGGTGGTAATGAGCAGTTCTTC.

This chain's CDR3 is CASSYLGHMNTEAFF. CDR3 bases: TGTGCCAGTAGTTACCTCGGACACATGAACACTGAAGCTTTCTTT. The chain uses TRBV19 and TRBJ1-1, with D perhaps TRBD1 (5 bases). The CDR3 is made up of 15 amino acids. V lost 5 bases and J lost 0, with 13 bases in between. CDR1 LNHDA and CDR2 SQIVND come from the germline V gene (reference sequence).

V is TRBV5-4 and J is TRBJ1-1; D call uncertain. This CDR3 spans 14 amino acids. Looked up from germline, CDR1 is SGHNT and CDR2 is YYREEE (reference sequence). The ends were cut back, 4 bases at V and 1 base at J, with 11 bases in the middle. The chain's CDR3 is CASSVPVGNTEAFF. The CDR3 bases are TGTGCCAGCAGCGTTCCTGTCGGGAACACTGAAGCTTTCTTT.

The chain links TRBV6-5 to TRBJ1-1; tentatively, D is TRBD1 (6 bases). The CDR3 covers 11 residues. CDR1 is MNHEY, CDR2 SVGAGI, per germline. Trimming stripped 6 bases from V and 8 bases from J, with 10 bases between. In nucleotides, the CDR3 is TGTGCCAGCAGCTCCGACAGGGAAGCTTTCTTT. Translating gives CASSSDREAFF.

The chain uses TRBV5-6 and TRBJ1-1; D might be TRBD1 (6 bases). The CDR3 extends over 11 amino acids. Germline loops: CDR1 SGHDT, CDR2 YYEEEE. The V and J ends lost 2 bases and 7 bases respectively, with 6 bases between them. Written as DNA, the CDR3 is TGTGCCAGCAGCTTAGGGGGTGAAGCTTTCTTT. Protein product: CASSLGGEAFF.

The chain joins TRBV5-8 to TRBJ1-4; unclear D gene. Germline V gene lookup returns CDR1 SGHTS and CDR2 YDEGEE. Trimming left V 0 bases short and J 7 bases short, with 10 bases between. The CDR3 covers 14 residues. In DNA form, the CDR3 reads TGTGCCAGCAGCTTGGAGTCACACAGTGAAAAACTGTTTTTT. Encoded protein: CASSLESHSEKLFF.

The chain employs TRBV11-1 and TRBJ2-2; TRBD2 is a possible D gene (5 bases). This CDR3 has 16 amino acids. The V end was cut by 7 bases, the J end by 0 bases, with 15 bases between. CDR1 SGHAT and CDR2 FQDESV come from the germline V gene (reference sequence). The chain's CDR3 is CASNEARVSNTGELFF. The CDR3 DNA reads TGTGCCAGCAACGAAGCGAGGGTCTCGAACACCGGGGAGCTGTTTTTT. Using reference TRBV11-1 and TRBJ2-2 for the parts outside the CDR3, the full variable domain is EAEVAQSPRYKITEKSQAVAFWCDPISGHATLYWYRQILGQGPELLVQFQDESVVDDSQLPKDRFSAERLKGVDSTLKIQPAELGDSAMYLCASNEARVSNTGELFFGEGSRLTVL.

This chain links TRBV28 with TRBJ1-2; D remains unclear. This CDR3 has 11 residues. Trimming stripped 6 bases from V and 8 bases from J, with 10 bases between. Germline V lookup: CDR1 MDHEN, CDR2 SYDVKM. The chain's CDR3 is CASSHLRGYTF. Here the CDR3 DNA reads TGTGCCAGCAGCCACCTGAGGGGCTACACCTTC.

As concerns this clone: With a much larger clone just one base away, this may be a read error. V usage is TRBV2 and J usage is TRBJ2-2; possibly TRBD1 for D (6 bases). Trimming cost V 4 bases and J 0 bases, with 9 bases left between them. This CDR3 contains 15 residues. CDR1 SNHLY and CDR2 FYNNEI come from the germline V gene. CDR3 loop: CASSGRTANTGELFF. CDR3 sequence (DNA): TGTGCCAGCAGTGGTAGGACAGCGAACACCGGGGAGCTGTTTTTT.

In this sample, this clone turned up a few times. This chain joins TRBV19 and TRBJ1-5; TRBD1 agrees at 7 bases. Germline CDR1 reads LNHDA; CDR2 reads SQIVND (reference sequence). With 7 bases clipped from V and 5 bases from J, the junction kept 17 bases outside the gene matches. CDR3 size: 17 residues. In DNA, the CDR3 is TGTGCCAGTACCAGTGAGCTCCGGGACAGCTTAGATCAGCCCCAGCATTTT. Translation: CASTSELRDSLDQPQHF.

The chain recombines TRBV14 with TRBJ2-5; 7 bases fit TRBD1. CDR1 is SGHDN and CDR2 is FVKESK in the germline V gene. The length of the CDR3 is 18 residues. V lost 1 base to trimming and J lost 1 base; unmatched junction nucleotides: 12. The CDR3 bases are TGTGCCAGCAGCCAAGCGGGCGCAGGGGGATTATTCCAAGAGACCCAGTACTTC. Translated: CASSQAGAGGLFQETQYF.

Note on this clone: Mismatch with germline at one junction end may stem from a read error. The chain employs TRBV3-1 (or the pseudogene TRBV3-2) and TRBJ1-5, with 10 bases identical to TRBD1. Germline V gene lookup returns CDR1 LGHDT and CDR2 YNNKEL (reference sequence). The CDR3 covers 15 residues. The CDR3 DNA sequence: TGTGCCAGCAGGCAAGGGACAGGGGAGGGTCAGCCCCAGCATTTT. Protein sequence: CASRQGTGEGQPQHF.

The chain recombines TRBV20-1 with TRBJ2-7; possible D gene TRBD1, 5 bases. Germline V gives CDR1 DFQATT, CDR2 SNEGSKA (reference sequence). This CDR3 comprises 12 residues. The chain's CDR3 is CSPSGQGDEQYV. The CDR3 DNA is TGCAGCCCTAGTGGGCAGGGCGACGAGCAGTACGTC.

The V gene is TRBV6-5, the J gene TRBJ1-2; weak D call: TRBD1 (5 bases). The CDR3 is made up of 14 amino acids. CDR1 and CDR2 (germline): MNHEY, SVGAGI. V was cut by 7 bases and J by 4 bases, with 16 bases left in between. Here the CDR3 DNA reads TGTGCCAGCACCCAGACAGCAGTGGGCTATGGCTACACCTTC. It translates to CASTQTAVGYGYTF.

CDR3 region: CASSQVGFGWDEQFF. As DNA, the CDR3 is TGTGCCAGCAGCCAAGTTGGGTTCGGGTGGGATGAGCAGTTCTTC. The genes are TRBV3-1 (or the pseudogene TRBV3-2) and TRBJ2-1; D uncertain. The germline V gene has CDR1 LGHDT and CDR2 YNNKEL (reference sequence). V lost 1 base and J lost 8, with 15 bases in between. This CDR3 comprises 15 residues.

Only a few counts were recorded for this clone. The gene calls are TRBV5-1 and TRBJ1-1, with TRBD1 matching 10 bases. There are 15 residues in the CDR3. Unmatched junction bases numbered 2, after V lost 3 bases and J lost 0 bases. The V gene's germline CDR1 is SGHRS and CDR2 YFSETQ. CDR3 in amino acids: CASSSTGGLNTEAFF. The CDR3 DNA is TGCGCCAGCAGCTCGACAGGGGGCCTGAACACTGAAGCTTTCTTT.

J is TRBJ2-5 and V is TRBV2; D may be TRBD1 (5 bases). Germline V gene sequence: CDR1 SNHLY, CDR2 FYNNEI. There are 14 residues in the CDR3. The ends were cut back, 7 bases at V and 1 base at J, with 13 bases in the middle. CDR3 loop: CASISPTVQETQYF. The DNA of the CDR3 is TGTGCCAGCATCTCCCCGACAGTCCAAGAGACCCAGTACTTC.

The chain uses TRBV6-5 and TRBJ2-7, with D possibly being TRBD1 (6 bases). Germline assignment: CDR1 MNHEY and CDR2 SVGAGI. The CDR3 covers 14 residues. V was cut by 5 bases and J by 2 bases, with 13 bases left in between. The CDR3: CASSNGGQPYEQYV. The DNA for the CDR3 is TGTGCCAGCAGTAATGGGGGCCAGCCCTACGAGCAGTACGTC.